These 31 T cell receptor beta chains share one sample of origin, sequenced in a study of T-cell memory formation after mild COVID-19. TCRdb reprocessed the 5' RACE reads with MiXCR, giving one entry per CDR3 protein. The data contain 450,000 to 650,000 distinct CDR3 sequences, roughly 22% of them seen just once; the ten biggest clones take up around 13%. Material: PBMCs or a T cell subset sorted from them (not recorded which). The source is an adult woman who had mild COVID-19 (a few samples of this study predate the infection). Cell type and time point are not known.

The chain recombines TRBV11-2 with TRBJ1-2; a weak D match, TRBD1 (5 bases). The CDR3 totals 15 residues. V gave up 0 bases and J gave up 4 bases, with 12 bases separating them. Germline CDR1 and CDR2: SGHAT and FQNNGV. The CDR3 here is CASSLDLQGFYGYTF. The CDR3 region has the DNA TGTGCCAGCAGCTTAGATCTTCAGGGATTCTATGGCTACACCTTC.

The rearrangement uses TRBV29-1 and TRBJ1-1, with D unclear. The germline CDR1 and CDR2 sequences are SQVTM and ANQGSEA. The V and J ends lost 5 bases and 0 bases respectively, with 19 bases between them. The CDR3 length is 16 residues. The CDR3 nucleotides are TGCAGCGTTCTTTCCGGAAGCAGGAGAATGAACACTGAAGCTTTCTTT. Residues: CSVLSGSRRMNTEAFF.

The V call is TRBV20-1, the J call TRBJ1-1; TRBD1 aligns across 7 bases. Germline trimming cut 6 bases from V and 6 bases from J; bases unmatched to any gene: 10. From germline, CDR1 is DFQATT and CDR2 SNEGSKA (reference sequence). This CDR3 is built from 13 residues. CDR3 amino acids: CSARGAGKAEAFF. DNA for the CDR3: TGCAGTGCCAGGGGGGCAGGGAAAGCTGAAGCTTTCTTT.

The chain carries TRBV30 and TRBJ2-3; the match to TRBD2 covers 8 bases. Germline CDR1 and CDR2: GTSNPN and SVGIG (reference sequence). The CDR3 spans 18 residues. The V and J ends lost 4 bases and 0 bases, in that order; junction bases with no gene match: 15. The CDR3 reads CAWMRGALGALSTDTQYF. The DNA of the CDR3 is TGTGCCTGGATGCGGGGGGCCTTGGGGGCCCTAAGCACAGATACGCAGTATTTT.

This clonotype was found many times. V is TRBV29-1 and J is TRBJ2-5; D uncertain. Germline lookup yields CDR1 SQVTM and CDR2 ANQGSEA. The CDR3 has 12 amino acids. V was cut by 4 bases and J by 0 bases, with 6 bases left in between. CDR3 loop: CSVGWYQETQYF. Here the CDR3 DNA reads TGCAGCGTTGGATGGTACCAAGAGACCCAGTACTTC.

Only a few counts were recorded for this clonotype. The chain carries TRBV5-1 and TRBJ1-2; tentative D call: TRBD1 (5 bases). V was pared by 0 bases and J by 4 bases, with 10 bases between. This CDR3 contains 14 residues. Germline V gives CDR1 SGHRS, CDR2 YFSETQ. The CDR3 sequence: CASSLEGHAYGYTF. DNA of the CDR3: TGCGCCAGCAGCTTGGAAGGACATGCCTATGGCTACACCTTC. The full variable domain, in which reference TRBV5-1 and TRBJ1-2 provide the parts outside the CDR3, is KAGVTQTPRYLIKTRGQQVTLSCSPISGHRSVSWYQQTPGQGLQFLFEYFSETQRNKGNFPGRFSGRQFSNSRSEMNVSTLELGDSALYLCASSLEGHAYGYTFGSGTRLTVV.

The table lists this clonotype with a few counts. As the CDR3 is not closed by the conserved phenylalanine or tryptophan, this likely results from a read error. Because the CDR3's place on the DNA is in doubt, the DNA is left out and the CDR3 is given as listed by TCRdb. The V call is TRBV10-3, the J call TRBJ1-1; the table's D call, TRBD1, was not checked against the DNA. Germline loops: CDR1 ENHRY, CDR2 SYGVKD. The CDR3 is 9 residues long, counting both termini. CDR3 loop: CAVTLGTNV.

This clonotype appeared a single time. This chain joins TRBV7-8 and TRBJ2-1; D may be TRBD1 (5 bases). V was trimmed by 5 bases and J by 3 bases, leaving 17 bases between them. The CDR3 covers 16 residues. The V gene's germline CDR1 is SGHVS and CDR2 FQNEAQ. In DNA form, the CDR3 reads TGTGCCAGCAGCAGGTCCACAGGTGCACGCTACAATGAGCAGTTCTTC. Translating it yields CASSRSTGARYNEQFF.

This clonotype was counted between two and nine times. The chain couples TRBV20-1 to TRBJ2-5; D is undetermined. Germline lookup yields CDR1 DFQATT and CDR2 SNEGSKA (reference sequence). This CDR3 contains 15 residues. Trimming removed 5 bases from V and 3 bases from J, with 19 bases in between. The CDR3 DNA is TGCAGTGCTTACACAAGAGGCCGGGCCAAAGAGACCCAGTACTTC. Residues: CSAYTRGRAKETQYF.

This clonotype turned up a few times. The chain carries TRBV19 and TRBJ2-7, with D possibly matching TRBD2 (6 bases). The CDR3 is made up of 14 amino acids. V lost 5 bases, J lost 2 bases, and 13 bases lay in between. Germline CDR1 and CDR2: LNHDA and SQIVND (reference sequence). CDR3 nucleotide sequence: TGTGCCAGTAGTGGGAGGTATGAAACCTACGAGCAGTACTTC. Amino acids: CASSGRYETYEQYF.

The chain uses TRBV5-6 and TRBJ2-5, with D perhaps matching TRBD2 (6 bases). Germline CDR1 is SGHDT and CDR2 is YYEEEE. Trimming took off 4 bases at V and 4 bases at J, with 11 bases between the two ends. This CDR3 has 13 residues. CDR3 in amino acids: CASSPGVSETQYF. The CDR3 DNA follows: TGTGCCAGCAGCCCGGGGGTGTCAGAGACCCAGTACTTC.

The chain's CDR3 is CSATQGANQPQHF. The CDR3 DNA reads as TGCAGTGCCACACAGGGGGCGAATCAGCCCCAGCATTTT. The chain uses TRBV20-1 and TRBJ1-5; TRBD1 matches 9 bases. The CDR3 length is 13 residues. Germline values: CDR1 DFQATT, CDR2 SNEGSKA (reference sequence). The J segment lost 4 bases and the V segment lost 6 bases, leaving 4 bases of the junction unmatched.

The table lists this clonotype with a few counts. V usage is TRBV7-8 and J usage is TRBJ2-3, with D unresolved. Looked up from germline, CDR1 is SGHVS and CDR2 is FQNEAQ. Deletions cut 3 bases from V and 5 bases from J, with 12 bases between. The CDR3 covers 14 residues. The CDR3 protein is CASSLSRAVDTQYF. As DNA, the CDR3 is TGTGCCAGCAGCTTGTCCCGGGCGGTAGATACGCAGTATTTT.

The J gene is TRBJ2-7, the V gene TRBV4-1; maybe TRBD2 (5 bases). V gave up 0 bases and J gave up 1 base, with 28 bases separating them. CDR1 and CDR2 from the germline V gene are MGHRA and YSYEKL. This CDR3 is 21 amino acids long. The DNA for the CDR3 is TGCGCCAGCAGCCAAGATGCCTCGAGGGTCTCCGTTAGAGGACCTTCCTACGAGCAGTACTTC. Residues: CASSQDASRVSVRGPSYEQYF.

The chain is built from TRBV20-1 and TRBJ1-6, with D tentatively TRBD1 (6 bases). The CDR3 covers 13 residues. The ends were cut back, 2 bases at V and 13 bases at J, with 15 bases in the middle. Germline loops: CDR1 DFQATT, CDR2 SNEGSKA (reference sequence). CDR3 nucleotides: TGCAGTGCTAGATCAACAGGGACTGCGCCCCTCCACTTT. Translating gives CSARSTGTAPLHF.

This clonotype was seen a handful of times. CDR3 loop: CSARETTGELFF. As DNA, the CDR3 is TGCAGTGCTAGAGAGACAACCGGGGAGCTGTTTTTT. This rearrangement joins TRBV20-1 to TRBJ2-2, with D hard to call. CDR3 size: 12 residues. The germline V gene has CDR1 DFQATT and CDR2 SNEGSKA (reference sequence). Trimming left V 0 bases short and J 5 bases short, with 4 bases between.

At least ten counts were recorded for this clonotype. The chain carries TRBV12-3 or TRBV12-4 and TRBJ1-5; the D is unclear. Trimming took off 2 bases at V and 15 bases at J, with 20 bases between the two ends. The CDR3 loop spans 14 amino acids. Here the CDR3 reads CASSLTEGRDPGHF. CDR3 DNA sequence: TGTGCCAGCAGTTTAACGGAGGGCCGGGATCCAGGGCATTTT.

The chain employs TRBV10-3 and TRBJ2-2, with a tentative D call TRBD1 (6 bases). From germline, CDR1 is ENHRY and CDR2 SYGVKD. V was shortened by 8 bases and J by 2 bases, with 24 bases between the two germline ends. The CDR3 is 18 residues long. The CDR3 sequence is CAIGRRDTYSINTGELFF. Here the CDR3 DNA reads TGTGCCATCGGGAGACGGGACACATACTCAATTAACACCGGGGAGCTGTTTTTT.

The chain uses TRBV29-1 and TRBJ1-2; 7 nucleotides match TRBD1. Looked up from germline, CDR1 is SQVTM and CDR2 is ANQGSEA. V trimming: 6 bases; J trimming: 4 bases; junction bases outside the gene matches: 5. The CDR3 loop spans 12 amino acids. This CDR3 reads CSVGDSRYGYTF. As DNA, the CDR3 is TGCAGCGTGGGGGACAGCCGCTATGGCTACACCTTC.

There are a few counts of this clonotype. The rearrangement links TRBV7-6 to TRBJ2-7, with TRBD1 identical over 9 bases. Germline lookup yields CDR1 SGHVS and CDR2 FNYEAQ. With V trimmed by 0 bases and J by 3 bases, 6 bases remained unmatched. This CDR3 spans 16 amino acids. The CDR3 region has the DNA TGTGCCAGCAGCTTAGCGGGGACAGGGATCAGCTACGAGCAGTACTTC. This sequence encodes CASSLAGTGISYEQYF.

The chain is built from TRBV24-1 and TRBJ2-7, with D hard to call. The CDR3 spans 11 residues. The germline CDR1 and CDR2 sequences are KGHDR and SFDVKD. Trimming pared 2 bases from V and 6 bases from J, leaving 4 bases between. The CDR3 loop reads CATSDSGEQYF. The CDR3 DNA reads as TGTGCCACCAGTGATTCCGGCGAGCAGTACTTC.

The table lists this clonotype with a few counts. This chain connects TRBV14 to TRBJ2-1, with D possibly TRBD2 on 5 matching bases. Deletions cut 3 bases from V and 12 bases from J, with 15 bases between. From germline, CDR1 is SGHDN and CDR2 FVKESK. This CDR3 has 13 residues. In DNA form, the CDR3 reads TGTGCCAGCAGCCACCAGAAGTACGGAGGGCAGTTCTTC. This sequence encodes CASSHQKYGGQFF.

The V call is TRBV7-9, the J call TRBJ1-2; TRBD1 matches 9 bases. CDR3 length: 15 amino acids. Germline lookup yields CDR1 SEHNR and CDR2 FQNEAQ (reference sequence). The ends lost 4 bases at V and 4 bases at J; junction bases unmatched: 7. CDR3 in amino acids: CASSSYTGGGYGYTF. CDR3 DNA: TGTGCCAGCAGCTCTTATACAGGGGGCGGCTATGGCTACACCTTC.

This chain's CDR3 is CSARGGGQSYEQYF. DNA for the CDR3: TGCAGTGCTAGAGGAGGCGGACAGTCCTACGAGCAGTACTTC. The chain couples TRBV20-1 to TRBJ2-7; a weak D match, TRBD1 (6 bases). The CDR3 length is 14 residues. Germline V lookup: CDR1 DFQATT, CDR2 SNEGSKA (reference sequence). The V end was cut by 1 base, the J end by 1 base, with 11 bases between.

In this sample, this clonotype turned up a few times. The V and J genes are TRBV12-3 or TRBV12-4 and TRBJ2-2; D gene uncertain. The CDR3 loop spans 15 amino acids. The V end lost 3 bases, the J end lost 6 bases, and 14 bases lay between the germline ends. The DNA of the CDR3 is TGTGCCAGCAGTTTTGAGCCCCTGGGCGCCGGGGAGCTGTTTTTT. This sequence encodes CASSFEPLGAGELFF.

This clonotype was observed a few times. The genes are TRBV20-1 and TRBJ2-2, with 8 bases aligning to TRBD1. This CDR3 has 14 residues. V lost 2 bases, J lost 7 bases, and 6 bases stayed unmatched. Germline CDR1 DFQATT, CDR2 SNEGSKA (reference sequence). Here the CDR3 reads CSARLGQGSGELFF. The DNA for the CDR3 is TGCAGTGCTAGATTAGGACAGGGCAGCGGGGAGCTGTTTTTT.

The table lists this clonotype with many counts. The V call is TRBV5-1, the J call TRBJ1-6, with a possible D match to TRBD1 (5 bases). CDR1 and CDR2 (germline): SGHRS, YFSETQ. The CDR3 has 15 amino acids. V lost 2 bases and J lost 7, with 13 bases in between. CDR3 bases: TGCGCCAGCAGCTTAATATCAGGGTTAAATTCACCCCTCCACTTT. It is translated as CASSLISGLNSPLHF.

This clonotype was seen more than once but under ten times. The chain joins TRBV29-1 to TRBJ2-7; possibly TRBD1 or TRBD2 for D (6 bases each). The CDR3 consists of 14 residues. V shed 0 bases and J shed 7 bases, with 16 bases lying between them. The germline CDR1 and CDR2 sequences are SQVTM and ANQGSEA. The CDR3 DNA is TGCAGCGTTGAAGACCGGGGGCAGGGACCTGAGCAGTACTTC. This gives the protein CSVEDRGQGPEQYF.

The chain employs TRBV24-1 and TRBJ2-1; 7 positions agree with TRBD2. With 7 bases clipped from V and 5 bases from J, the junction kept 7 bases outside the gene matches. The CDR3 runs to 14 residues. Germline values: CDR1 KGHDR, CDR2 SFDVKD. The CDR3 sequence: CATSTSAPDNEQFF. The CDR3 nucleotides are TGTGCCACCAGCACTAGCGCACCAGACAATGAGCAGTTCTTC.

The chain carries TRBV5-1 and TRBJ2-2; 9 bases fit TRBD2. Germline CDR1 is SGHRS and CDR2 is YFSETQ. V shed 0 bases, J shed 3 bases, and the junction held 6 bases outside the gene matches. The CDR3 contains 17 residues. The CDR3, as DNA: TGCGCCAGCAGCTTGGTGCGGGGGGGCGTCGACACCGGGGAGCTGTTTTTT. Translation: CASSLVRGGVDTGELFF.

This clonotype was detected ten times or more. The chain carries TRBV3-1 and TRBJ1-2; the D is unclear. V was cut by 3 bases and J by 0 bases, with 23 bases left in between. The CDR3 spans 19 residues. Looked up from germline, CDR1 is LGHDT and CDR2 is YNNKEL (reference sequence). The CDR3 is CASSQLVGQTADPNYGYTF. The CDR3 DNA is TGTGCCAGCAGCCAGTTAGTCGGGCAAACTGCCGATCCTAACTATGGCTACACCTTC.